Detailed here is one TCR beta chain. Its antigen is not known. A much larger clone sits a single nucleotide away, making a read error possible. The TCR beta cDNA libraries contained unique molecular identifiers. With roughly 0.9 to 11 million T cells as the source, roughly 0.5 million cDNA molecules resulted. TCRdb itself ran the PCR reads through MiXCR, one entry per CDR3 protein. Of approximately 360,000 distinct CDR3 sequences in the sample, less than 40% were seen once. The V and J ends lost 3 bases and 6 bases, in that order; junction bases with no gene match: 10. Germline lookup yields CDR1 MGHRA and CDR2 YSYEKL. The CDR3 spans 15 residues. The sample originates from a study of post-analysis software for immune sequencing data. Study outcomes and limitations: Patients had higher frequencies than controls of roughly 5 TRBV segments, including TRBV5-6, TRBV5-1 and TRBV20-1.

The V call is TRBV4-1, the J call TRBJ2-7; 8 bases align to TRBD2. The clonotype comes from a girl aged 10 to 17 with multiple sclerosis. Sequencing was carried out using blood. The DNA of the CDR3 is TGCGCCAGCAGCCACCGCGAGCGGGGGCGGGTCGAGCAGTACTTC. This translates into CASSHRERGRVEQYF.